The 26 T cell receptor beta chains below come from one sample, sequenced in a study of OX40 agonist ivuxolimab in advanced cancers. The protocol used for the library was the immunoSEQ multiplex PCR assay. The table was pulled from immuneACCESS by TCRdb, which kept in-frame rearrangements only. Such tables lose some clones; where checked, under half of the loss comes from unresolved V genes, and the rest has no known cause. The sample includes tens of thousands of clones, with 85% to 95% observed a single time. The top ten constitute around 0.69% of the sample. The sample was CD4+ or CD8+ T cells sorted from blood, taken in a trial of the OX40 agonist ivuxolimab. Receptors were obtained from an adult with an advanced solid tumor such as melanoma, head and neck, liver or kidney cancer.

CDR3 residues: CASSEANLWQFF. The CDR3 region has the DNA TGTGCCAGCAGTGAAGCGAATTTGTGGCAGTTCTTC. The chain couples TRBV2 to TRBJ2-1; the D is unclear. CDR1 is SNHLY and CDR2 is FYNNEI in the germline V gene. Trimming stripped 0 bases from V and 12 bases from J, with 9 bases between. The CDR3 spans 12 residues.

The rearrangement links TRBV2 to TRBJ1-2; D call uncertain. This CDR3 region has 13 residues. Trimming cost V 7 bases and J 4 bases, with 13 bases left between them. Germline CDR1 reads SNHLY; CDR2 reads FYNNEI. CDR3 protein: CASNPVAAYGYTF. CDR3 in DNA: TGTGCCAGCAACCCCGTGGCAGCCTATGGCTACACCTTC.

The V gene is TRBV4-3, the J gene TRBJ1-4; D gene uncertain. This CDR3 contains 13 residues. Germline V lookup: CDR1 LGHNA, CDR2 YSLEER. V dropped 2 bases and J dropped 7 bases, with 8 bases sitting between them. The DNA for the CDR3 is TGCGCCAGCAGCCAAAGGACCTTTGAAAAACTGTTTTTT. This encodes CASSQRTFEKLFF.

CDR3 sequence reads: CASRETSSYNEQFF. For the CDR3, the DNA is TGCGCCAGCAGGGAGACTTCCTCCTACAATGAGCAGTTCTTC. The chain carries TRBV5-1 and TRBJ2-1; D not resolved. Deletions cut 5 bases from V and 0 bases from J, with 9 bases between. The CDR3 extends over 14 amino acids. CDR1 is SGHRS, CDR2 YFSETQ, per germline.

The chain has TRBV5-6 and TRBJ2-7; D is unclear. The CDR3 sequence is 12 residues long. Germline CDR1 is SGHDT and CDR2 is YYEEEE. V was shortened by 1 base and J by 3 bases, with 5 bases between the two germline ends. This chain's CDR3 is CASSLFRYEQYF. The CDR3 DNA reads as TGTGCCAGCAGCTTGTTTCGCTACGAGCAGTACTTC.

This clone was counted a single time. The junction departs from the called germline gene at one end, perhaps through a read error. The genes are TRBV6-5 and TRBJ2-7, with D uncertain. Germline assignment: CDR1 MNHEY and CDR2 SVGAGI. This CDR3 has 11 residues. The CDR3 is CASSDSGEQYF. For the CDR3, the DNA is TGTGCCAGCAGTGACTCTGGGGAGCAGTACTTC.

V gene TRBV6-5 combines with J gene TRBJ2-3; D remains unclear. Germline loops: CDR1 MNHEY, CDR2 SVGAGI. Trimming took off 8 bases at V and 2 bases at J, with 8 bases between the two ends. The CDR3 is 12 amino acids. CDR3 bases: TGTGCCAGCGGCGGCTACACAGATACGCAGTATTTT. Amino acids: CASGGYTDTQYF.

V gene TRBV6-5 combines with J gene TRBJ1-1, with unresolved D. The CDR3 consists of 13 residues. V was cut by 2 bases and J by 4 bases, with 8 bases left in between. Germline lookup yields CDR1 MNHEY and CDR2 SVGAGI. The CDR3 here is CASSYGEVTEAFF. CDR3 nucleotides: TGTGCCAGCAGTTACGGGGAGGTCACTGAAGCTTTCTTT.

The genes are TRBV5-1 and TRBJ2-3; D perhaps matches TRBD2 (5 bases). Germline CDR1 and CDR2: SGHRS and YFSETQ. The CDR3 length is 13 residues. V lost 4 bases and J lost 1, with 7 bases in between. The CDR3 here is CASSPGGTDTQYF. In nucleotides, the CDR3 is TGCGCCAGCAGCCCCGGGGGCACAGATACGCAGTATTTT.

V is TRBV7-2 and J is TRBJ1-3, with no clear D. Trimming took off 8 bases at V and 4 bases at J, with 9 bases between the two ends. The length of the CDR3 is 12 residues. Germline V gives CDR1 SGHTA, CDR2 FQGNSA. The CDR3 protein is CASRASGNTIYF. CDR3 DNA: TGTGCCAGCCGAGCCAGCGGAAACACCATATATTTT.

The sample holds one count of this clone. The chain joins TRBV6-4 to TRBJ2-1; D possibly corresponds to TRBD2 (6 bases). CDR1 MRHNA and CDR2 SNTAGT come from the germline V gene. The CDR3 is made up of 19 amino acids. Trimming shortened V by 7 bases and J by 8 bases, and 33 bases separated the two germline ends. DNA of the CDR3: TGTGCCAGCATAAAAGGTTTCGTCGGCGGGACTCACTTGGGGGATGAGCAGTTCTTC. Its translation: CASIKGFVGGTHLGDEQFF.

This chain joins TRBV30 and TRBJ1-1; a weak D match, TRBD1 (5 bases). Germline V gene data show CDR1 as GTSNPN and CDR2 as SVGIG (reference sequence). This CDR3 region has 14 residues. Between the trimmed V and J ends, which lost 8 bases and 3 bases, there was a span of 19 bases. CDR3 in amino acids: CARTEGPTDTEAFF. In nucleotides, the CDR3 is TGTGCCCGGACGGAGGGGCCAACGGACACTGAAGCTTTCTTT.

This sequence joins TRBV2 and TRBJ2-3; a weak D match, TRBD2 (6 bases). CDR3 size: 12 residues. Trimming took off 8 bases at V and 5 bases at J, with 11 bases between the two ends. Germline V CDR1 and CDR2: SNHLY, FYNNEI. The CDR3 spells CASRERGDTQYF. CDR3 DNA: TGTGCCAGCCGGGAGCGCGGAGATACGCAGTATTTT.

The chain couples TRBV6-1 to TRBJ1-2; D not certain. The germline V and J ends were trimmed by 7 bases and 4 bases, with 10 bases remaining between them. Per the germline V gene, CDR1 is MNHNS and CDR2 is SASEGT. The CDR3 length is 12 residues. This CDR3 is CASNLGLYGYTF. The CDR3 DNA follows: TGTGCCAGCAACTTGGGCCTCTATGGCTACACCTTC.

This chain's CDR3 is CAWDLLAGGQNEQFF. DNA of the CDR3: TGTGCCTGGGACCTACTAGCGGGAGGGCAGAATGAGCAGTTCTTC. The chain links TRBV30 to TRBJ2-1, with TRBD2 matching over 13 bases. The CDR3 has 15 residues. Germline loops: CDR1 GTSNPN, CDR2 SVGIG (reference sequence). Trimming took 5 bases from V and 7 from J; bases not matched to a gene: 8.

The chain combines TRBV11-2 with TRBJ2-1; D gene unclear. The CDR3 runs to 14 residues. The germline V gene has CDR1 SGHAT and CDR2 FQNNGV. Trimming shortened V by 11 bases and J by 0 bases, and 14 bases separated the two germline ends. DNA of the CDR3: TGTGCCGGATCTGCCCTCCTCTCCTACAATGAGCAGTTCTTC. It codes for CAGSALLSYNEQFF.

This clone has only a few counts. This sequence joins TRBV11-3 and TRBJ1-1; D gene unclear. Trimming took 8 bases from V and 0 from J, leaving 7 bases between them. The CDR3 totals 12 residues. Germline V gene lookup returns CDR1 SGHNT and CDR2 YENEEA. DNA of the CDR3: TGTGCCAGCGGAAACATGAACACTGAAGCTTTCTTT. It translates to CASGNMNTEAFF.

This clone was seen once. V gene TRBV5-6 combines with J gene TRBJ2-5; D not certain. Between the trimmed V and J ends, which lost 0 bases and 2 bases, there was a span of 11 bases. Germline-derived CDR1 and CDR2 are SGHDT and YYEEEE. The length of the CDR3 is 15 residues. CDR3 loop: CASSLGLQFQETQYF. The CDR3 region has the DNA TGTGCCAGCAGCTTGGGACTCCAGTTTCAAGAGACCCAGTACTTC.

The rearrangement uses TRBV19 and TRBJ1-5; D is undetermined. CDR1 is LNHDA and CDR2 is SQIVND in the germline V gene (reference sequence). Trimming removed 4 bases at V and 3 bases at J, with 16 bases between. The CDR3 totals 16 residues. The CDR3 nucleotides read TGTGCCAGTAGTACATACCACACAGCGGTCAATCAGCCCCAGCATTTT. This translates into CASSTYHTAVNQPQHF.

The chain couples TRBV5-6 to TRBJ1-6, with D hard to call. Trimming took off 4 bases at V and 1 base at J, with 18 bases between the two ends. CDR3 length equals 18 residues. The germline V gene encodes CDR1 SGHDT and CDR2 YYEEEE. Written as DNA, the CDR3 is TGTGCCAGCAGCCAAAATAAGGGAGTGAGGTCCTATAATTCACCCCTCCACTTT. This codes for CASSQNKGVRSYNSPLHF. The whole variable domain, remainder taken from reference TRBV5-6 and TRBJ1-6, is DAGVTQSPTHLIKTRGQQVTLRCSPKSGHDTVSWYQQALGQGPQFIFQYYEEEERQRGNFPDRFSGHQFPNYSSELNVNALLLGDSALYLCASSQNKGVRSYNSPLHFGNGTRLTVT.

The CDR3 DNA is TGTGCCAGTAGTATAGCAGCTAGCGGGAGCTACAATGAGCAGTTCTTC. Residues: CASSIAASGSYNEQFF. This chain links TRBV19 with TRBJ2-1, with 10 bases matching TRBD2. The CDR3 runs 16 residues. Germline values: CDR1 LNHDA, CDR2 SQIVND (reference sequence). V gave up 1 base and J gave up 3 bases; unmatched junction bases: 3.

The rearrangement uses TRBV2 and TRBJ1-2; D is uncertain. The V gene's germline CDR1 is SNHLY and CDR2 FYNNEI. The length of the CDR3 is 12 residues. With 2 bases removed from V and 8 bases from J, the gap between germline ends came to 9 bases. CDR3 in amino acids: CASSEYWIGYTF. CDR3 in DNA: TGTGCCAGCAGTGAATACTGGATCGGCTACACCTTC.

This rearrangement joins TRBV7-2 to TRBJ2-4; D unclear. V lost 2 bases, J lost 6 bases, and 5 bases lay in between. The length of the CDR3 is 12 residues. Per germline, CDR1 SGHTA and CDR2 FQGNSA. In nucleotides, the CDR3 is TGTGCCAGCAGCTTATTCCGAAACATTCAGTACTTC. Amino acids: CASSLFRNIQYF.

The V and J genes are TRBV5-1 and TRBJ2-3, with 10 bases fitting TRBD2. Germline V gene lookup returns CDR1 SGHRS and CDR2 YFSETQ. The CDR3 contains 16 residues. The trim removed 3 bases at V and 5 bases at J, leaving 9 bases unmatched. In nucleotides, the CDR3 is TGCGCCAGCAGCTCGGGGGTAGCGGGAGGTGTAGATACGCAGTATTTT. As protein: CASSSGVAGGVDTQYF.

The rearrangement uses TRBV7-3 and TRBJ1-2; D possibly corresponds to TRBD1 (6 bases). The CDR3 length is 13 residues. V was clipped by 2 bases and J by 3 bases, with 7 bases between them. Germline CDR1 reads SGHTA; CDR2 reads FQGTGA. The chain's CDR3 is CASSLQGYYGYTF. Written as DNA, the CDR3 is TGTGCCAGCAGCTTACAGGGGTACTATGGCTACACCTTC.

This rearrangement joins TRBV18 to TRBJ2-2; 11 bases fit TRBD1. CDR3 length: 16 residues. Trimming took 4 bases from V and 0 from J; bases not matched to a gene: 1. Germline assignment: CDR1 KGHSH and CDR2 LQKENI. CDR3 nucleotides: TGTGCCAGCTCACGGGGACAGGGGGCGAACACCGGGGAGCTGTTTTTT. Translation gives CASSRGQGANTGELFF.